This T cell receptor beta chain was obtained from a study of control samples from healthy donors and cancer patients. This CDR3 contains 17 residues. V dropped 0 bases and J dropped 4 bases, with 17 bases sitting between them. Germline CDR1 SGDLS, CDR2 YYNGEE. The table came from immunoSEQ multiplex PCR; TCRdb's copy has only in-frame clones and leaves some out. This repertoire shows more than 25,000 clones, roughly 91% found once; its top ten account for approximately 12%. The specimen sequenced was PBMCs. This TCR was recovered from a man in his fifties or sixties with lung cancer. The chain combines TRBV9 with TRBJ2-1; D not resolved. DNA of the CDR3: TGTGCCAGCAGCGTAGAAGGGCGTCAGGTATCTTACAATGAGCAGTTCTTC. This gives the protein CASSVEGRQVSYNEQFF. Supplemented by reference TRBV9 and TRBJ2-1, the full variable domain reads DSGVTQTPKHLITATGQRVTLRCSPRSGDLSVYWYQQSLDQGLQFLIQYYNGEERAKGNILERFSAQQFPDLHSELNLSSLELGDSALYFCASSVEGRQVSYNEQFFGPGTRLTVL.